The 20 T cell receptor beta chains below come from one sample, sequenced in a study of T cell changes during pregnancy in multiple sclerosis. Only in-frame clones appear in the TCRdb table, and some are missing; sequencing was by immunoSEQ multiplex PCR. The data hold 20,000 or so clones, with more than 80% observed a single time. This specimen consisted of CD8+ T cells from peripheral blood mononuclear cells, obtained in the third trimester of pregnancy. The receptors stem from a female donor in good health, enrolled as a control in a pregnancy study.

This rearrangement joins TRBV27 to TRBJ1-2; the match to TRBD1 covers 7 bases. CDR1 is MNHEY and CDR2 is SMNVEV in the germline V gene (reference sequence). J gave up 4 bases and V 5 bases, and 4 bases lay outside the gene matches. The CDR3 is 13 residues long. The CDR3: CASSPGGVYGYTF. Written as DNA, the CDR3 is TGTGCCAGCAGTCCAGGGGGTGTCTATGGCTACACCTTC.

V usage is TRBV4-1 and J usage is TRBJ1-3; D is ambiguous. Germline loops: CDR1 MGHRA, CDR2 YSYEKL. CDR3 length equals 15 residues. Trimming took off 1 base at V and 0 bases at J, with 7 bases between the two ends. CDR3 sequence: CASSQGPSSGNTIYF. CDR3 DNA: TGCGCCAGCAGCCAAGGTCCGAGCTCTGGAAACACCATATATTTT.

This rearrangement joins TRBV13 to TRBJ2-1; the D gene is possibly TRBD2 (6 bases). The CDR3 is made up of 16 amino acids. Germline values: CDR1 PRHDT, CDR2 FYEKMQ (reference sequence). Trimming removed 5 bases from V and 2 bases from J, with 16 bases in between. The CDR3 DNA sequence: TGTGCCAGCAGCCCCCTACCGCCGGGGGCCTACAATGAGCAGTTCTTC. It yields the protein CASSPLPPGAYNEQFF.

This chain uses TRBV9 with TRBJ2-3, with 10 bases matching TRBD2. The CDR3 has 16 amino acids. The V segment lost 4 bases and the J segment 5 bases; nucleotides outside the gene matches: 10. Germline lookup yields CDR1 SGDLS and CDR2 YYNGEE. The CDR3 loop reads CASSFPASGGGDTQYF. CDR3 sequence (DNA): TGTGCCAGCAGCTTCCCGGCTAGCGGGGGAGGAGATACGCAGTATTTT.

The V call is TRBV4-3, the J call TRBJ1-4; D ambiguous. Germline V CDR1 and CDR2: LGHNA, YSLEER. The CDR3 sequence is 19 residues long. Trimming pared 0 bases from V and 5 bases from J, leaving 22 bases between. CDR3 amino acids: CASSQDFDPSIARNEKLFF. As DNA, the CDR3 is TGCGCCAGCAGCCAAGATTTTGATCCATCGATAGCACGGAATGAAAAACTGTTTTTT.

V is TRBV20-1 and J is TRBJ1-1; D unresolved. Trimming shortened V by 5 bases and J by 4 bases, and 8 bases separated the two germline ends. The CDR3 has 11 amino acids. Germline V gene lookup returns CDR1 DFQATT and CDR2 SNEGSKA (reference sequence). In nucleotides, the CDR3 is TGCAGTGCTGGAGGTCGCACTGAAGCTTTCTTT. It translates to CSAGGRTEAFF.

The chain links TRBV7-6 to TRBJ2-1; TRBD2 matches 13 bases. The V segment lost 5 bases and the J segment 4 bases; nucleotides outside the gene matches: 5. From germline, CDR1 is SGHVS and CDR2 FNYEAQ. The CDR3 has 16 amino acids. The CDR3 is CASSAPGLAGYNEQFF. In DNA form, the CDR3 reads TGTGCCAGCAGCGCCCCGGGACTAGCGGGGTACAATGAGCAGTTCTTC.

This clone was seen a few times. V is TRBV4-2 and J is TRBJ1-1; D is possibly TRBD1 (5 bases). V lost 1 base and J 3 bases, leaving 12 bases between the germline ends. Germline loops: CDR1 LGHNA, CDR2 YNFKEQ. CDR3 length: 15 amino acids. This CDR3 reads CASSQALGAHTEAFF. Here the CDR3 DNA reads TGTGCCAGCAGCCAAGCCCTTGGGGCTCACACTGAAGCTTTCTTT.

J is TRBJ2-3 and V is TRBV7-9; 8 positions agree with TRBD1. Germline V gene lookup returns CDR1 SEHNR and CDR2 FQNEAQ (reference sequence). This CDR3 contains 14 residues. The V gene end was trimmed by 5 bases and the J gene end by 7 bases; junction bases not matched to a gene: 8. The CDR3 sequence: CASSPRTGTNTQYF. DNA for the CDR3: TGTGCCAGCAGCCCGCGGACAGGGACGAATACGCAGTATTTT.

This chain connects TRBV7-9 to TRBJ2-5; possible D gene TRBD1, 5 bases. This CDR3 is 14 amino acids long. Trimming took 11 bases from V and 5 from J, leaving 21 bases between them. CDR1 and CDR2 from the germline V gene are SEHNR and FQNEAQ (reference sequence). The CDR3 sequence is CAFNQGPLGETQYF. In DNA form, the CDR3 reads TGTGCCTTCAACCAGGGCCCTCTCGGGGAGACCCAGTACTTC. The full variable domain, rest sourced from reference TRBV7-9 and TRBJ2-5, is DTGVSQNPRHKITKRGQNVTFRCDPISEHNRLYWYRQTLGQGPEFLTYFQNEAQLEKSRLLSDRFSAERPKGSFSTLEIQRTEQGDSAMYLCAFNQGPLGETQYFGPGTRLLVL.

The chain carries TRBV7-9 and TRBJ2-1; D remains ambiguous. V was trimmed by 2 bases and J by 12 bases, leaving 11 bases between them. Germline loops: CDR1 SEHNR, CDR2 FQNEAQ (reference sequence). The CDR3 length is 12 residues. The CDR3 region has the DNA TGTGCCAGCAGCTTATGGGTGGAGCGGCAGTTCTTC. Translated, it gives CASSLWVERQFF.

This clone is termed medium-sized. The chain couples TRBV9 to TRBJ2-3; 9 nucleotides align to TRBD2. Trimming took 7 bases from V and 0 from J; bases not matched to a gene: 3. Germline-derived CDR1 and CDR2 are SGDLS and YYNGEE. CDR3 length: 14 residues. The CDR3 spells CASQRGDSTDTQYF. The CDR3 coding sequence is TGTGCCAGCCAGCGGGGGGACAGCACAGATACGCAGTATTTT.

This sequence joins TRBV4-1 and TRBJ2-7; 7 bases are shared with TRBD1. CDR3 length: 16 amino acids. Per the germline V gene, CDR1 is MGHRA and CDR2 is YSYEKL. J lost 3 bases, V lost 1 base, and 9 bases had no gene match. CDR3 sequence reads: CASSQGSAGGGYEQYF. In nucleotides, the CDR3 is TGCGCCAGCAGCCAAGGATCCGCAGGGGGTGGCTACGAGCAGTACTTC.

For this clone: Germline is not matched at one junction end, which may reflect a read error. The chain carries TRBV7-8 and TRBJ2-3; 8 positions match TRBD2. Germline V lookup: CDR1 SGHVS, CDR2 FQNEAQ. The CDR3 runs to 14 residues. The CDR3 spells CASSLAGYTDTQYF. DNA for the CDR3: TGTGCCAGCAGCCTAGCGGGCTACACAGATACGCAGTATTTT.

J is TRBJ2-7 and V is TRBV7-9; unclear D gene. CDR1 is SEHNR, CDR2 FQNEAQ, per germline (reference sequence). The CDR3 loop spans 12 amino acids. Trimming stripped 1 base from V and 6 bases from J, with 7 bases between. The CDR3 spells CASSLGTGEQYF. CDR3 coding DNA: TGTGCCAGCAGCTTAGGTACGGGCGAGCAGTACTTC. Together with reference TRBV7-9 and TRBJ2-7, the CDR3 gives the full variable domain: DTGVSQNPRHKITKRGQNVTFRCDPISEHNRLYWYRQTLGQGPEFLTYFQNEAQLEKSRLLSDRFSAERPKGSFSTLEIQRTEQGDSAMYLCASSLGTGEQYFGPGTRLTVT.

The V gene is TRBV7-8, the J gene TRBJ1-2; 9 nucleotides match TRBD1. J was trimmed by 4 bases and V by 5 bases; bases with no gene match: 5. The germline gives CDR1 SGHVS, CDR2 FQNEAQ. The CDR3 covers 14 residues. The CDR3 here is CASSEGQGGYGYTF. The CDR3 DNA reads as TGTGCCAGCAGCGAGGGACAGGGAGGCTATGGCTACACCTTC.

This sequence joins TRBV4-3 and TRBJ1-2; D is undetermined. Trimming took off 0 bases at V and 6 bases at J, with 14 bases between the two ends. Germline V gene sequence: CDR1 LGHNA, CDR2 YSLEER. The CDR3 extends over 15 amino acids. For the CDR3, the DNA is TGCGCCAGCAGCCAAGATACAAGCTGGGCTAATGGCTACACCTTC. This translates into CASSQDTSWANGYTF.

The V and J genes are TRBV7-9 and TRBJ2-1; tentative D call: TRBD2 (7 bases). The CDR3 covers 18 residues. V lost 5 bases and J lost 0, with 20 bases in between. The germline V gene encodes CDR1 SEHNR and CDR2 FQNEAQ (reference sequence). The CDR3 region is CASSQERGDTVSYNEQFF. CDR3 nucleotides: TGTGCCAGCAGCCAAGAACGGGGGGACACCGTCTCCTACAATGAGCAGTTCTTC.

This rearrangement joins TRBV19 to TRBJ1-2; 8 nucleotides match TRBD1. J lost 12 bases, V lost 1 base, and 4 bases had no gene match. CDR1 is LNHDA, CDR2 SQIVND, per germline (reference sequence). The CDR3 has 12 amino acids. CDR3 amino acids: CASSIGGRGHTF. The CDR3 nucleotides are TGTGCCAGTAGTATAGGTGGCAGGGGGCACACCTTC.

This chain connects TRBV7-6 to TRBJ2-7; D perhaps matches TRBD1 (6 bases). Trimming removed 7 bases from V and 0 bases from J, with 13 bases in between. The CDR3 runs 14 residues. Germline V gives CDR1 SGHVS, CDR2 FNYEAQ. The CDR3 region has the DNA TGTGCCAGCACCCCTGGGGGCCTCTCCTACGAGCAGTACTTC. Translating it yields CASTPGGLSYEQYF.